These T cell receptor beta chains were read from a single sample in a study of cytomegalovirus exposure and HLA in healthy donors. Clones were sequenced by immunoSEQ multiplex PCR, and TCRdb holds only the in-frame ones, with some missing. The sample holds 150,000 to 200,000 clones, less than 90% seen once. The sequencing input was PBMCs. The source is a boy younger than 18 in good health and CMV-seronegative. CDR3s include the opening cysteine and the closing phenylalanine or tryptophan. D genes are given only for firm matches. Clone size is stated in some rows and not others, as once, few, many or a class when expanded.

length,J,V,size,D,CDR3,DNA
15,TRBJ2-5,TRBV13,NA,NA,CASSLLGVRRETQYF,TGTGCCAGCAGCTTATTAGGGGTTAGGCGAGAGACCCAGTACTTC
14,TRBJ2-2,TRBV2,NA,NA,CASRRTANTGELFF,TGTGCCAGCAGACGGACAGCGAACACCGGGGAGCTGTTTTTT
17,TRBJ1-1,TRBV7-8,NA,TRBD1,CASSLRLRQGVGTEAFF,TGTGCCAGCAGCTTAAGGCTCCGACAGGGGGTGGGCACTGAAGCTTTCTTT
14,TRBJ2-2,TRBV6-5,NA,NA,CASSSTGLTGELFF,TGTGCCAGCAGTTCGACAGGACTCACCGGGGAGCTGTTTTTT
15,TRBJ1-5,TRBV5-5,NA,TRBD1,CASSWGQGGNQPQHF,TGTGCCAGCAGTTGGGGACAGGGGGGCAATCAGCCCCAGCATTTT
14,TRBJ2-7,TRBV27,NA,TRBD1,CASSRGTGGYEQYF,TGTGCCAGCAGTAGAGGGACAGGGGGCTACGAGCAGTACTTC
13,TRBJ1-2,TRBV7-8,NA,NA,CASSSMRSYGYTF,TGTGCCAGCAGCTCGATGAGATCCTATGGCTACACCTTC
15,TRBJ2-7,TRBV5-1,NA,TRBD1,CASSGSGQGMGEQYF,TGCGCCAGCAGCGGGTCGGGACAGGGTATGGGCGAGCAGTACTTC
14,TRBJ1-2,TRBV5-1,NA,NA,CASSVYRDGYGYTF,TGCGCCAGCAGCGTATACAGGGATGGATATGGCTACACCTTC
10,TRBJ1-2,TRBV19,NA,NA,CASVTGGYTF,TGTGCCAGTGTCACAGGGGGCTACACCTTC
17,TRBJ2-6,TRBV7-9,few,TRBD2,CASSTSGGRSGANVLTF,TGTGCCAGCAGCACAAGCGGGGGGCGCTCTGGGGCCAACGTCCTGACTTTC
14,TRBJ1-5,TRBV7-8,NA,TRBD1,CASSYDRAHQPQHF,TGTGCCAGCAGCTACGACAGGGCACATCAGCCCCAGCATTTT
18,TRBJ2-7,TRBV5-1,NA,TRBD2,CASSLALQTSGVNYEQYF,TGCGCCAGCAGCTTGGCTCTACAGACTAGCGGGGTAAACTACGAGCAGTACTTC
17,TRBJ1-4,TRBV5-1,few,NA,CASSPGTLGATNEKLFF,TGCGCCAGCAGCCCTGGGACATTAGGGGCAACTAATGAAAAACTGTTTTTT
15,TRBJ1-1,TRBV28,NA,TRBD1,CASSLGTVMNTEAFF,TGTGCCAGCAGTTTAGGGACAGTCATGAACACTGAAGCTTTCTTT
14,TRBJ1-2,TRBV30,NA,NA,CAWTPSPGMGGYTF,TGTGCCTGGACCCCCTCTCCAGGGATGGGTGGCTACACCTTC
15,TRBJ2-7,TRBV6-1,few,NA,CASSTKSFLGDEQYF,TGTGCCAGCAGTACGAAGTCTTTCCTAGGGGACGAGCAGTACTTC
13,TRBJ1-1,TRBV7-7,once,TRBD1,CASSLDRGTEAFF,TGTGCTAGCAGCTTAGACAGGGGGACTGAAGCTTTCTTT
17,TRBJ1-4,TRBV28,NA,TRBD1,CASSSAPNRGLREKLFF,TGTGCCAGCAGTTCGGCCCCAAATAGGGGGCTACGGGAAAAACTGTTTTTT
20,TRBJ2-7,TRBV4-2,NA,TRBD1,CASSQDGRTGQGNSLYEQYF,TGTGCCAGCAGCCAAGATGGTCGTACCGGACAGGGAAATTCCCTCTACGAGCAGTACTTC
13,TRBJ2-2,TRBV27,once,NA,CASSFQGTGELFF,TGTGCCAGCAGTTTTCAGGGGACCGGGGAGCTGTTTTTT
14,TRBJ1-2,TRBV7-2,once,TRBD1,CASSSPGGNYGYTF,TGTGCCAGCAGCTCGCCAGGGGGAAATTATGGCTACACCTTC
14,TRBJ1-2,TRBV15,once,NA,CATSRVYRDNGYTF,TGTGCCACCAGCAGAGTCTATCGGGATAATGGCTACACCTTC
13,TRBJ1-5,TRBV9,NA,NA,CASSGGGTGPQHF,TGTGCCAGCAGCGGCGGAGGAACTGGGCCCCAGCATTTT
14,TRBJ2-1,TRBV25-1,few,TRBD2,CASSDISGGNEQFF,TGTGCCAGCAGTGACATTAGCGGGGGCAATGAGCAGTTCTTC
14,TRBJ1-2,TRBV5-6,NA,NA,CASSLGTKRYGYTF,TGTGCCAGCAGCTTGGGGACTAAACGCTATGGCTACACCTTC
14,TRBJ2-7,TRBV6-5,NA,NA,CASSYDIADYEQYF,TGTGCCAGCAGTTACGATATAGCGGACTACGAGCAGTACTTC
14,TRBJ2-3,TRBV2,NA,TRBD2,CAQITGLAGDTQYF,TGTGCCCAAATAACGGGACTAGCGGGAGATACGCAGTATTTT
14,TRBJ2-2,TRBV6-1,few,TRBD1,CASSDRGSPGELFF,TGTGCCAGCAGTGACAGGGGGTCCCCCGGGGAGCTGTTTTTT
17,TRBJ2-3,TRBV29-1,NA,TRBD2,CSVEGPGGSWDTDTQYF,TGCAGCGTTGAAGGCCCGGGAGGGTCTTGGGACACAGATACGCAGTATTTT
14,TRBJ1-2,TRBV7-9,NA,NA,CSSSLIGTNYGYTF,TGTTCCAGCAGCCTTATCGGGACTAACTATGGCTACACCTTC
17,TRBJ1-2,TRBV5-6,NA,TRBD1,CASSLGVPGTGGEGYTF,TGTGCCAGCAGCTTGGGGGTCCCGGGAACAGGGGGCGAGGGCTACACCTTC
14,TRBJ1-2,TRBV30,NA,NA,CALATPRTSNGYTF,TGTGCCCTGGCGACTCCGAGAACGTCCAATGGCTACACCTTC
13,TRBJ1-2,TRBV28,NA,TRBD1,CASSYNRGGSYTF,TGTGCCAGCAGTTACAACAGGGGGGGAAGCTACACCTTC
15,TRBJ1-6,TRBV6-4,few,NA,CASSDGRGDNSPLHF,TGTGCCAGCAGTGACGGCAGGGGAGATAATTCACCCCTCCACTTT
15,TRBJ2-5,TRBV9,NA,NA,CASSRGWERQETQYF,TGTGCCAGCAGCCGAGGATGGGAGAGGCAAGAGACCCAGTACTTC
13,TRBJ2-1,TRBV4-1,NA,TRBD2,CASTLAGENEQFF,TGCGCCAGCACGCTAGCGGGAGAAAATGAGCAGTTCTTC
15,TRBJ2-4,TRBV13,NA,TRBD1,CASSEQGAPKNIQYF,TGTGCCAGCAGCGAACAGGGGGCTCCCAAAAACATTCAGTACTTC
14,TRBJ1-4,TRBV27,NA,TRBD1,CASSFGTVGEKLFF,TGTGCCAGCAGTTTCGGGACAGTGGGTGAAAAACTGTTTTTT
15,TRBJ2-7,TRBV9,NA,NA,CASSVAPGEVGEQYF,TGTGCCAGCAGCGTAGCTCCAGGGGAAGTAGGCGAGCAGTACTTC
15,TRBJ2-1,TRBV9,NA,TRBD2,CASTAETSGRGEQFF,TGTGCCAGCACCGCAGAGACTAGCGGGAGGGGGGAGCAGTTCTTC
15,TRBJ2-1,TRBV7-7,NA,NA,CASSQEGRGFNEQFF,TGTGCTAGCAGCCAAGAGGGGCGGGGATTCAATGAGCAGTTCTTC
14,TRBJ1-4,TRBV6-5,NA,NA,CASSIWTSSEKLFF,TGTGCCAGCAGTATATGGACTTCCAGTGAAAAACTGTTTTTT
15,TRBJ1-1,TRBV9,NA,TRBD1,CASSANDRADTEAFF,TGTGCCAGCAGCGCTAATGACAGGGCGGACACTGAAGCTTTCTTT
14,TRBJ1-5,TRBV27,NA,TRBD1,CASSFGQGNQPQHF,TGTGCCAGCAGTTTCGGACAGGGAAATCAGCCCCAGCATTTT
13,TRBJ1-1,TRBV5-6,NA,NA,CASSLGGNTEAFF,TGTGCCAGCAGCTTGGGCGGTAACACTGAAGCTTTCTTT
14,TRBJ2-7,TRBV6-5,NA,NA,CASRRGISAYEQYF,TGTGCCAGCAGGAGAGGAATTTCGGCCTACGAGCAGTACTTC
15,TRBJ1-4,TRBV6-5,NA,NA,CASSSQLATNEKLFF,TGTGCCAGCAGTTCGCAGCTAGCAACTAATGAAAAACTGTTTTTT
17,TRBJ2-2,TRBV4-3,NA,NA,CASSRQFGGPDTGELFF,TGCGCCAGCAGCCGACAATTCGGGGGGCCGGACACCGGGGAGCTGTTTTTT
15,TRBJ2-7,TRBV30,NA,TRBD1,CAWSVGGQSSSRQYF,TGTGCCTGGAGTGTAGGGGGACAGTCGAGCTCGAGGCAGTACTTC
16,TRBJ2-7,TRBV19,NA,TRBD2,CASSPWGGRGSYEQYF,TGTGCCAGTAGCCCTTGGGGAGGGAGAGGATCTTACGAGCAGTACTTC
12,TRBJ2-1,TRBV6-5,NA,TRBD2,CASLAGGGEQFF,TGTGCCAGCCTAGCGGGAGGAGGGGAGCAGTTCTTC
15,TRBJ1-1,TRBV18,NA,TRBD1,CASSDPGQGATEAFF,TGTGCCAGCTCGGATCCGGGACAGGGGGCAACTGAAGCTTTCTTT
14,TRBJ1-3,TRBV15,NA,NA,CATSRGAGGDTIYF,TGTGCCACCAGCAGAGGGGCAGGCGGGGACACCATATATTTT